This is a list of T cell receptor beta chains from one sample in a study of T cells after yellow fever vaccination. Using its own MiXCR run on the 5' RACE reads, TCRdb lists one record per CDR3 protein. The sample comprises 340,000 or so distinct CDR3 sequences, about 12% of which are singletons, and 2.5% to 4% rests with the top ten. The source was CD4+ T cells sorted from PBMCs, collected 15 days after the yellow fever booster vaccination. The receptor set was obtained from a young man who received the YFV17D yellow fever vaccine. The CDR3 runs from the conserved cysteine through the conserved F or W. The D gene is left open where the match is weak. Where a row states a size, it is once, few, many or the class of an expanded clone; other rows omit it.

cdr3_nt: TGTGCCAGCAGCCCCGGGACAGGGGGCTTACCCCTCCACTTT; cdr3_aa: CASSPGTGGLPLHF; d_call: TRBD1; j_call: TRBJ1-6; v_call: TRBV7-2; clone_size: few
cdr3_nt: TGTGCCAGCAGCTTGGGGCAGGGGCCACGCCAAGAGACCCAGTACTTC; cdr3_aa: CASSLGQGPRQETQYF; d_call: -; j_call: TRBJ2-5; v_call: TRBV5-8; clone_size: many
cdr3_nt: TGTGCCAGCAGCTTCACCCGGGACGGGCATTCACCCCTCCACTTT; cdr3_aa: CASSFTRDGHSPLHF; d_call: -; j_call: TRBJ1-6; v_call: TRBV7-9; clone_size: -
cdr3_nt: TGTGCCAGCAGCTGGGACCCCGAGGGCTATAATTCACCCCTCCACTTT; cdr3_aa: CASSWDPEGYNSPLHF; d_call: -; j_call: TRBJ1-6; v_call: TRBV2; clone_size: -
cdr3_nt: TGTGCCAGCAGTTACTCACTAGCGGGGATGGAGACCCAGTACTTC; cdr3_aa: CASSYSLAGMETQYF; d_call: TRBD2; j_call: TRBJ2-5; v_call: TRBV6-2/TRBV6-3; clone_size: few
cdr3_nt: TGTGCCAGCAGTGTGACTAGCGGCCAAGAGACCCAGTACTTC; cdr3_aa: CASSVTSGQETQYF; d_call: TRBD2; j_call: TRBJ2-5; v_call: TRBV2; clone_size: few
cdr3_nt: TGCGCCAGCAGCATGGACTCCCTCCGGTTCTTC; cdr3_aa: CASSMDSLRFF; d_call: -; j_call: TRBJ2-1; v_call: TRBV5-1; clone_size: once
cdr3_nt: TGCAGTGCTAGAGCGGGGTTTGACACTGAAGCTTTCTTT; cdr3_aa: CSARAGFDTEAFF; d_call: -; j_call: TRBJ1-1; v_call: TRBV20-1; clone_size: few
cdr3_nt: TGTGCCAGCAGTTCCCGGGACACGACCCCTGTCCTGACTTTC; cdr3_aa: CASSSRDTTPVLTF; d_call: -; j_call: TRBJ2-6; v_call: TRBV6-6; clone_size: -
cdr3_nt: TGTGCCAGCAGTTGGGGACAGAGAGCCTACGAGCAGTACTTC; cdr3_aa: CASSWGQRAYEQYF; d_call: TRBD1; j_call: TRBJ2-7; v_call: TRBV7-9; clone_size: many
cdr3_nt: TGCGCCAGCAGCTTGGCCTCTGGGCCCCTTACCCGGGGGCGGGTTGGTTCGGAAGCTTTCTTT; cdr3_aa: CASSLASGPLTRGRVGSEAFF; d_call: -; j_call: TRBJ1-1; v_call: TRBV5-1; clone_size: -
cdr3_nt: TGCGCCAGCAGCGAGACACTGACTAGCGGGGAGCATACGCAGTATTTT; cdr3_aa: CASSETLTSGEHTQYF; d_call: TRBD2; j_call: TRBJ2-3; v_call: TRBV5-1; clone_size: many
cdr3_nt: TGTGCCAGCAGTGTCGGGCTTAGGGAGACCCAGTACTTC; cdr3_aa: CASSVGLRETQYF; d_call: -; j_call: TRBJ2-5; v_call: TRBV6-1; clone_size: few
cdr3_nt: TGTGCCAGCAGCTTAGTTCCCGCGCGGGGACGGTTAAAGAACACTGAAGCTTTCTTT; cdr3_aa: CASSLVPARGRLKNTEAFF; d_call: -; j_call: TRBJ1-1; v_call: TRBV11-2; clone_size: many
cdr3_nt: TGTGCCAGCAGCCACCTCGCCGGGAGCTACAATGAGCAGTTCTTC; cdr3_aa: CASSHLAGSYNEQFF; d_call: -; j_call: TRBJ2-1; v_call: TRBV14; clone_size: few
cdr3_nt: TGTGCCAGCAGCTTGGAACAGGAAGAGACCCAGTACTTC; cdr3_aa: CASSLEQEETQYF; d_call: -; j_call: TRBJ2-5; v_call: TRBV5-4; clone_size: -
cdr3_nt: TGTGCCAGCGAGACAGGAATGAACACTGAAGCTTTCTTT; cdr3_aa: CASETGMNTEAFF; d_call: -; j_call: TRBJ1-1; v_call: TRBV2; clone_size: -
cdr3_nt: TGCGCCAGCAGCCAAGTCGGTACCGTCTCCGGCTACACCTTC; cdr3_aa: CASSQVGTVSGYTF; d_call: -; j_call: TRBJ1-2; v_call: TRBV4-1; clone_size: few
cdr3_nt: TGTGCCAGCAGCTTAGCCATCAGGGGGCGATCCTACAATGAGCAGTTCTTC; cdr3_aa: CASSLAIRGRSYNEQFF; d_call: TRBD1; j_call: TRBJ2-1; v_call: TRBV7-6; clone_size: -
cdr3_nt: TGTGCCAGTAGTAAAGGACTAGCGGGGGCCCTCGGCGGGGAGCTGTTTTTT; cdr3_aa: CASSKGLAGALGGELFF; d_call: TRBD2; j_call: TRBJ2-2; v_call: TRBV19; clone_size: -
cdr3_nt: TGTGCCAGCAGGAACGCAGGGGGCGTTACTACCCCCTACACCTTC; cdr3_aa: CASRNAGGVTTPYTF; d_call: TRBD1; j_call: TRBJ1-2; v_call: TRBV12-3/TRBV12-4; clone_size: -
cdr3_nt: TGCGCCAGCAGCCCCCTCGGGTCGGAGCCCCAGCATTTT; cdr3_aa: CASSPLGSEPQHF; d_call: -; j_call: TRBJ1-5; v_call: TRBV5-1; clone_size: many
cdr3_nt: TGTGCCAGCAGTAGCGGGACAGGGGTTCTTGTGAGGCGTGCTTTCTTT; cdr3_aa: CASSSGTGVLVRRAFF; d_call: TRBD1; j_call: TRBJ1-1; v_call: TRBV6-6; clone_size: few
cdr3_nt: TGTGCTAGTGGTTCACCCCTCGCTTCGGGGGGGAGCACAGATACGCAGTATTTT; cdr3_aa: CASGSPLASGGSTDTQYF; d_call: TRBD2; j_call: TRBJ2-3; v_call: TRBV12-5; clone_size: -
cdr3_nt: TGCGCCAGCGACCTGGGGGGCGGGGGCACAGATACGCAGTATTTT; cdr3_aa: CASDLGGGGTDTQYF; d_call: -; j_call: TRBJ2-3; v_call: TRBV5-1; clone_size: few
cdr3_nt: TGCGCCAGCAGCTTGGCGGGACAGCTTTACAATGAGCAGTTCTTC; cdr3_aa: CASSLAGQLYNEQFF; d_call: TRBD1; j_call: TRBJ2-1; v_call: TRBV5-1; clone_size: few
cdr3_nt: TGCGCCAGCAGTACAGGGGGGCTTCAAGAGACCCAGTACTTC; cdr3_aa: CASSTGGLQETQYF; d_call: TRBD1; j_call: TRBJ2-5; v_call: TRBV5-1; clone_size: -
cdr3_nt: TGCGCCAGCAGCTTGTTGGGACAGGGGAACGACGAGCAGTACTTC; cdr3_aa: CASSLLGQGNDEQYF; d_call: TRBD1; j_call: TRBJ2-7; v_call: TRBV5-1; clone_size: -
cdr3_nt: TGTGCCAGCAGGACAGGGGGCCGCCGGCAGCCCCAGCATTTT; cdr3_aa: CASRTGGRRQPQHF; d_call: TRBD1; j_call: TRBJ1-5; v_call: TRBV12-3/TRBV12-4; clone_size: -
cdr3_nt: TGTGCCAGCAGTTTAAAGAGACAGGGGGCCCAAGAGACCCAGTACTTC; cdr3_aa: CASSLKRQGAQETQYF; d_call: TRBD1; j_call: TRBJ2-5; v_call: TRBV12-3/TRBV12-4; clone_size: few
cdr3_nt: TGTGCCAGCAGCCAAGAGGGGGCTGGCTCCGGTGGCTACACCTTC; cdr3_aa: CASSQEGAGSGGYTF; d_call: -; j_call: TRBJ1-2; v_call: TRBV4-2; clone_size: -
cdr3_nt: TGCAGTGCTAGGGCAGGGGCCTACGAGCAGTACTTC; cdr3_aa: CSARAGAYEQYF; d_call: -; j_call: TRBJ2-7; v_call: TRBV20-1; clone_size: few
cdr3_nt: TGTGCCAGCAGTTTCCAACCCGGGACCAATGAGCAGTTCTTC; cdr3_aa: CASSFQPGTNEQFF; d_call: -; j_call: TRBJ2-1; v_call: TRBV12-3/TRBV12-4; clone_size: few
cdr3_nt: TGCGCCAGCAGCTTGGGCGGCGGCGGCCCAACCAACTACAATGAGCAGTTCTTC; cdr3_aa: CASSLGGGGPTNYNEQFF; d_call: -; j_call: TRBJ2-1; v_call: TRBV5-1; clone_size: -
cdr3_nt: TGCAGCGTTGCCCGTCGTCAGGGCGGGGAGACCCAGTACTTC; cdr3_aa: CSVARRQGGETQYF; d_call: -; j_call: TRBJ2-5; v_call: TRBV29-1; clone_size: few
cdr3_nt: TGCAGCTCAAGAGGGGGCACCGGGGAGCTGTTTTTT; cdr3_aa: CSSRGGTGELFF; d_call: -; j_call: TRBJ2-2; v_call: TRBV29-1; clone_size: few
cdr3_nt: TGTGCCAGCAGAACCAACAATGGGTCACGAACCTATGGCTACACCTTC; cdr3_aa: CASRTNNGSRTYGYTF; d_call: -; j_call: TRBJ1-2; v_call: TRBV6-5; clone_size: few
cdr3_nt: TGTGCCAGCAGAACCACAGGCAGTCAGCCCCAGCATTTT; cdr3_aa: CASRTTGSQPQHF; d_call: -; j_call: TRBJ1-5; v_call: TRBV6-2/TRBV6-3; clone_size: few
cdr3_nt: TGTGCCAGCAGTGACCCCTCGGGGGGCCCCGAAGCTTTCTTT; cdr3_aa: CASSDPSGGPEAFF; d_call: -; j_call: TRBJ1-1; v_call: TRBV25-1; clone_size: -
cdr3_nt: TGCGCCAGCAGCTTGGGTGGCCTGGGAAATGAGCAGTTCTTC; cdr3_aa: CASSLGGLGNEQFF; d_call: -; j_call: TRBJ2-1; v_call: TRBV5-1; clone_size: many
cdr3_nt: TGTGCCAGCAGCCATGGACTCCAGAAGTCACCCCTCCACTTT; cdr3_aa: CASSHGLQKSPLHF; d_call: -; j_call: TRBJ1-6; v_call: TRBV3-1; clone_size: few
cdr3_nt: TGCGCCAGCAGCTTGGTCCCGCAGCGGACCTACGAGCAGTACTTC; cdr3_aa: CASSLVPQRTYEQYF; d_call: -; j_call: TRBJ2-7; v_call: TRBV5-1; clone_size: once
cdr3_nt: TGCAGCGTTACCTCCAGGGGGGGCCGCAATTCGGACGAGCAGTACTTC; cdr3_aa: CSVTSRGGRNSDEQYF; d_call: -; j_call: TRBJ2-7; v_call: TRBV29-1; clone_size: -
cdr3_nt: TGTGCCAGCAGCCTGGACAGGGCCCACAATGAGCAGTTCTTC; cdr3_aa: CASSLDRAHNEQFF; d_call: TRBD1; j_call: TRBJ2-1; v_call: TRBV7-3; clone_size: few
cdr3_nt: TGCGCCAGCAGCCACGGGGACAGGGGAATCCAAGAGACCCAGTACTTC; cdr3_aa: CASSHGDRGIQETQYF; d_call: TRBD1; j_call: TRBJ2-5; v_call: TRBV5-1; clone_size: -